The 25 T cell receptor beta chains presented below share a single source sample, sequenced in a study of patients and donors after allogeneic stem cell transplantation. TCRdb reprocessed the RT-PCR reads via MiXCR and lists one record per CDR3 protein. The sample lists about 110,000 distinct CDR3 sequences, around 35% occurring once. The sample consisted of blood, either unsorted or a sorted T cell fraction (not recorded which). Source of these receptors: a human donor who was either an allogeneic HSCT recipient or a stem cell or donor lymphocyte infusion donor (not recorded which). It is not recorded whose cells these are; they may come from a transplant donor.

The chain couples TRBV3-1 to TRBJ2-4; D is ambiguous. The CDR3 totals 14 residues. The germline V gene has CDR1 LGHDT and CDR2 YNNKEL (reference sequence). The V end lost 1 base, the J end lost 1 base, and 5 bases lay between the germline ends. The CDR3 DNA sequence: TGTGCCAGCAGCCAAGTTGGGGCCAAAAACATTCAGTACTTC. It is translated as CASSQVGAKNIQYF.

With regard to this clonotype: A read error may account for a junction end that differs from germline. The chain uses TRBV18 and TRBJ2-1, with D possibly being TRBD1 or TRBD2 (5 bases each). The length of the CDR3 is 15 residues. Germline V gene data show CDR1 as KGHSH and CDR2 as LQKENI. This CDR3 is CASTPFRDPMNEQFF. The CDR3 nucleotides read TGTGCCAGCACACCCTTCCGGGACCCCATGAATGAGCAGTTCTTC.

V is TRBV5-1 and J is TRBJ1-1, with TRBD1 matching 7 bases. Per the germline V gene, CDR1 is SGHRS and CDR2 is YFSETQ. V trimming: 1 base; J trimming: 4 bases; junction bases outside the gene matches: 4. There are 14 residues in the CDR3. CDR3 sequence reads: CASSLWDRFTEAFF. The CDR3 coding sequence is TGCGCCAGCAGCTTGTGGGACAGATTCACTGAAGCTTTCTTT.

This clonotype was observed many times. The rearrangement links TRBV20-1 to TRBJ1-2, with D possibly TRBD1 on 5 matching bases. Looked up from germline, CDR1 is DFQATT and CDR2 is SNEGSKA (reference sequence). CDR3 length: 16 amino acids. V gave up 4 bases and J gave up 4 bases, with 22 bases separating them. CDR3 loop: CSANRKRSDVGYGYTF. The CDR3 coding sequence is TGCAGTGCTAACAGGAAAAGGTCCGATGTGGGCTATGGCTACACCTTC.

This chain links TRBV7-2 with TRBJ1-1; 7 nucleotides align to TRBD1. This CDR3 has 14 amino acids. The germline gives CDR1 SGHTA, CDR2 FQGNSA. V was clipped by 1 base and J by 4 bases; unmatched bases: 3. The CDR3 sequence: CASSLGRGLTEAFF. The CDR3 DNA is TGTGCCAGCAGCTTAGGGAGGGGGCTCACTGAAGCTTTCTTT. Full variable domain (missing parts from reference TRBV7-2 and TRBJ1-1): GAGVSQSPSNKVTEKGKDVELRCDPISGHTALYWYRQSLGQGLEFLIYFQGNSAPDKSGLPSDRFSAERTGGSVSTLTIQRTQQEDSAVYLCASSLGRGLTEAFFGQGTRLTVV.

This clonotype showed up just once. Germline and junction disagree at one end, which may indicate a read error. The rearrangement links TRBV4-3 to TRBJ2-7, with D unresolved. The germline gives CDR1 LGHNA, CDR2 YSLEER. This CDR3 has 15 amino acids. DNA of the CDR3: TGCGCCAGCGCACCCCGATTTGGGTTGGGCTACGATCAGTACTTC. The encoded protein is CASAPRFGLGYDQYF.

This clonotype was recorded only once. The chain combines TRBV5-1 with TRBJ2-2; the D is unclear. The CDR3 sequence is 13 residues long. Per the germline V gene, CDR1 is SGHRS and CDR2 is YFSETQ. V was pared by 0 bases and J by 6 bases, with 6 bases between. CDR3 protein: CASSLERAGELFF. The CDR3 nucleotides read TGCGCCAGCAGCTTGGAAAGGGCCGGGGAGCTGTTTTTT.

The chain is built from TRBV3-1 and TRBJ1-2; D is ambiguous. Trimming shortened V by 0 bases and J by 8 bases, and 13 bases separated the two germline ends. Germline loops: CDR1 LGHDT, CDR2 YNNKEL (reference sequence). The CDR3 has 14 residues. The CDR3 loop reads CASSQELGPGGYTF. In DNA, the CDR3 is TGTGCCAGCAGCCAAGAATTGGGCCCCGGGGGCTACACCTTC.

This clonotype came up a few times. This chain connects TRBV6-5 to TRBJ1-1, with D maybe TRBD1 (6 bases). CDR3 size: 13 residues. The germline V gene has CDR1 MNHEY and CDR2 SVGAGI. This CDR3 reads CAAISAGVTEAFF. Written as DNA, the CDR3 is TGTGCAGCCATCTCGGCAGGGGTCACTGAAGCTTTCTTT.

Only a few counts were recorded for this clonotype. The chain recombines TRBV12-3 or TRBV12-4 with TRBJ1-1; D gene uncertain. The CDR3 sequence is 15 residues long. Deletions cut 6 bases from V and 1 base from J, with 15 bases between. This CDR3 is CASSPLGWSNTEAFF. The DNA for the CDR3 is TGTGCCAGCAGCCCCTTGGGTTGGTCGAACACTGAAGCTTTCTTT.

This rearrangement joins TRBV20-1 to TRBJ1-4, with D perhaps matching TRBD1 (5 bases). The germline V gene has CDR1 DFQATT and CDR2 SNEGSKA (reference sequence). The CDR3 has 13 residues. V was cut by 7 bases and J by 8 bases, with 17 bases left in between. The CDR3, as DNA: TGCAGTGGGACACCGGGACTCGGGGAAAAACTGTTTTTT. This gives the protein CSGTPGLGEKLFF.

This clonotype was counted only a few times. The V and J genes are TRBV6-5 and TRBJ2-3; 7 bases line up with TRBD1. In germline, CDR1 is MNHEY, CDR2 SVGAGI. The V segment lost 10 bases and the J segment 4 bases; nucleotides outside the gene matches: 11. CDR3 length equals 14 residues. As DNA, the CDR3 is TGTGCCACCACCCAACAGGGGCACGCAGATACGCAGTATTTT. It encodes CATTQQGHADTQYF.

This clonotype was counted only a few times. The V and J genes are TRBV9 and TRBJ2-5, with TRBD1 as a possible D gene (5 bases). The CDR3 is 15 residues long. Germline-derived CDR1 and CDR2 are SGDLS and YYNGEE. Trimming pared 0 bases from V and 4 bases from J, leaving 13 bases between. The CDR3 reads CASSVVGAARETQYF. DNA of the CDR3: TGTGCCAGCAGCGTAGTAGGGGCCGCAAGAGAGACCCAGTACTTC.

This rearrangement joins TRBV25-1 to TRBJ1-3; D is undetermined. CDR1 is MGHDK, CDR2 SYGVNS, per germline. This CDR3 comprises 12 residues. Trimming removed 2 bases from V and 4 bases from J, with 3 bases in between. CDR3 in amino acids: CASSEQGNTIYF. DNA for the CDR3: TGTGCCAGCAGTGAACAGGGAAACACCATATATTTT.

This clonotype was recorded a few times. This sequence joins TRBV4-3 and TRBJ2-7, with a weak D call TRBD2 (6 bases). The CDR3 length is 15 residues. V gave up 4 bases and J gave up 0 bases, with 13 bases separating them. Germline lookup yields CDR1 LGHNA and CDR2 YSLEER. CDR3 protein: CASSLWRRDSYEQYF. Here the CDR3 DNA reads TGCGCCAGCAGCCTTTGGCGGAGGGACTCCTACGAGCAGTACTTC.

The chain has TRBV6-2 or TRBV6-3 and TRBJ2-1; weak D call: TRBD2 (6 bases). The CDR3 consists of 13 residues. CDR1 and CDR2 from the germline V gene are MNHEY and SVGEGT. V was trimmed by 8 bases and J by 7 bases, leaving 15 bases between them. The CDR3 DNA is TGTGCCAGCCGGGAGCCCCACCGGAATGAGCAGTTCTTC. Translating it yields CASREPHRNEQFF.

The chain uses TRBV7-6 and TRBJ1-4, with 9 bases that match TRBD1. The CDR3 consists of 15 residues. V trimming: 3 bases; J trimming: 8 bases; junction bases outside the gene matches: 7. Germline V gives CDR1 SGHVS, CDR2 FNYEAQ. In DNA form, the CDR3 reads TGTGCCAGCAGCTTGGACAGGGGAAGACGGGAAAAACTGTTTTTT. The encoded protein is CASSLDRGRREKLFF.

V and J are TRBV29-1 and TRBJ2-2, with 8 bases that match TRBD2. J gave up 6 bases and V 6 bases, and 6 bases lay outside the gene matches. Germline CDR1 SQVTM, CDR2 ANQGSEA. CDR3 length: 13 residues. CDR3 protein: CSVWTGGPGELFF. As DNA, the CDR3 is TGCAGCGTGTGGACGGGAGGGCCCGGGGAGCTGTTTTTT.

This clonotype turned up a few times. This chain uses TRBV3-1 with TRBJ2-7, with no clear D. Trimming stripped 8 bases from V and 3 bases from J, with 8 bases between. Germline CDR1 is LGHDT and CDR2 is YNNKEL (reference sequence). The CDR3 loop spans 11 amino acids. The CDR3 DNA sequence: TGTGCCAGCGCGTCGAACTACGAGCAGTACTTC. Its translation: CASASNYEQYF.

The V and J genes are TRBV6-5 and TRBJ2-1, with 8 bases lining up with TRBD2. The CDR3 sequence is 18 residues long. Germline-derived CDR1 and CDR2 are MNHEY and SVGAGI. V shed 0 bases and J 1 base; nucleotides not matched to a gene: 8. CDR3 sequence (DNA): TGTGCCAGCAGTTACTCCACTAGCGGAATTCGATCCTACAATGAGCAGTTCTTC. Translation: CASSYSTSGIRSYNEQFF.

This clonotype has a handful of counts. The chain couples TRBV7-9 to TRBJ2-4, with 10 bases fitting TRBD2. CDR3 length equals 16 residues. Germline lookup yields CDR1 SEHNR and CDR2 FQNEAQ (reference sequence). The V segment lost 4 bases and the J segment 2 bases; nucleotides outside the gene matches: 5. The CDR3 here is CASSSGTSAPKNIQYF. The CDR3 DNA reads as TGTGCCAGCAGCTCAGGGACTAGCGCCCCCAAAAACATTCAGTACTTC.

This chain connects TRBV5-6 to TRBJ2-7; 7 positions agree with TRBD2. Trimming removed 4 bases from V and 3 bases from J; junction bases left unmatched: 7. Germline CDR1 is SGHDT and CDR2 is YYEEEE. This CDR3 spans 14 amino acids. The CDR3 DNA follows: TGTGCCAGCAGCACCCGGGGGGTTAACTACGAGCAGTACTTC. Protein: CASSTRGVNYEQYF.

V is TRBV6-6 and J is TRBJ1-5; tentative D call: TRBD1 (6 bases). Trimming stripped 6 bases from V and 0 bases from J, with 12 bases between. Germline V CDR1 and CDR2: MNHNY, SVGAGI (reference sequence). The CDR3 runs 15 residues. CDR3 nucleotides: TGTGCCAGCAGGAAGGGGGTAGATAGCAATCAGCCCCAGCATTTT. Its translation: CASRKGVDSNQPQHF.

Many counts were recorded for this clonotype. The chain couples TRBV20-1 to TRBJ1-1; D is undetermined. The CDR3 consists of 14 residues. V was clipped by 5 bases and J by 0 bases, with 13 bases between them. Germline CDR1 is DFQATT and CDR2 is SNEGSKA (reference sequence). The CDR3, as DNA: TGCAGTGCTTCCAAGCCAGGACTGAACACTGAAGCTTTCTTT. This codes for CSASKPGLNTEAFF.

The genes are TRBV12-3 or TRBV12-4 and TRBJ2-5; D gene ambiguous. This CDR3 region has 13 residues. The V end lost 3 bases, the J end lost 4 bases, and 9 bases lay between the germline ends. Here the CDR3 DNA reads TGTGCCAGCAGTTTGTTTCAGGTAGAGACCCAGTACTTC. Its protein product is CASSLFQVETQYF.